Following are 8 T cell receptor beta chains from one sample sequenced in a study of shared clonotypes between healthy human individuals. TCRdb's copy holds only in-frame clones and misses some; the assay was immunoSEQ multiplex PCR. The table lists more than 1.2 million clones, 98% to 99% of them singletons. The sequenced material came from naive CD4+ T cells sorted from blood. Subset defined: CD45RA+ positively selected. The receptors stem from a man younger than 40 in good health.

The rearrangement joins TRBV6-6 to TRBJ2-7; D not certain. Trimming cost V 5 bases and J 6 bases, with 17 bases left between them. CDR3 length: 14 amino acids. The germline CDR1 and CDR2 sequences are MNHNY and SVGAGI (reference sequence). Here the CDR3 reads CASSNPTRPSEQYF. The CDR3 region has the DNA TGTGCCAGCAGTAACCCGACTCGCCCCTCCGAGCAGTACTTC.

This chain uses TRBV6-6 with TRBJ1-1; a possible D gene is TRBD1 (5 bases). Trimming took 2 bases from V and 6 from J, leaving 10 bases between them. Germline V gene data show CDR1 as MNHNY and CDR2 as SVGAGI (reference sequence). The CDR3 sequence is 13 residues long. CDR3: CASSYGGLAEAFF. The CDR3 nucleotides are TGTGCCAGCAGTTACGGGGGACTCGCTGAAGCTTTCTTT.

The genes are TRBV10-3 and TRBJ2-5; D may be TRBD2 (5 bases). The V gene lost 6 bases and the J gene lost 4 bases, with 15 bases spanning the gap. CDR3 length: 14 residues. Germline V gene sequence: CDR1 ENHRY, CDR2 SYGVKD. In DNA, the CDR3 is TGTGCCATCAGACCGGGCCTCGAGGGAGAGACCCAGTACTTC. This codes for CAIRPGLEGETQYF.

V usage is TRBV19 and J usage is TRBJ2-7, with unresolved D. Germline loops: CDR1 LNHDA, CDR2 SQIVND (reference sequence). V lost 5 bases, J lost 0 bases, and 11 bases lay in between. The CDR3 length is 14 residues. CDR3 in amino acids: CASSPSVNSYEQYF. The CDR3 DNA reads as TGTGCCAGTAGTCCCAGCGTTAACTCCTACGAGCAGTACTTC.

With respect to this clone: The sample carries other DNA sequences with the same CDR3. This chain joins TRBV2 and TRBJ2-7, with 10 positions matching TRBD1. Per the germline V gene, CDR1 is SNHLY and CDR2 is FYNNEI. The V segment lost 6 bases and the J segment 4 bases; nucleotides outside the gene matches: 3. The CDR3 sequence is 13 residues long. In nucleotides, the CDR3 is TGTGCCAGCAGCCGACAGGGGGCGTACGAGCAGTACTTC. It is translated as CASSRQGAYEQYF.

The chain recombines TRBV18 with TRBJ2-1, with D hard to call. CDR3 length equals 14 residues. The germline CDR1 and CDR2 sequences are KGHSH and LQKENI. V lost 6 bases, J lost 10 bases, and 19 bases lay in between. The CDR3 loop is CASSQDQVRREQFF. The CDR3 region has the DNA TGTGCCAGCTCGCAAGACCAGGTGCGTCGGGAGCAGTTCTTC.

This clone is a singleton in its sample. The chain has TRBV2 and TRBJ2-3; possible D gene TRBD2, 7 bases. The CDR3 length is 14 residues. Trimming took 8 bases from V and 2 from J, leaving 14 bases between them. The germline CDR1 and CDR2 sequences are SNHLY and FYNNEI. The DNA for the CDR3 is TGTGCCAGCCGCGGGGGCCCGAACACAGATACGCAGTATTTT. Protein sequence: CASRGGPNTDTQYF. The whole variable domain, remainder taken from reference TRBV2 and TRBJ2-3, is EPEVTQTPSHQVTQMGQEVILRCVPISNHLYFYWYRQILGQKVEFLVSFYNNEISEKSEIFDDQFSVERPDGSNFTLKIRSTKLEDSAMYFCASRGGPNTDTQYFGPGTRLTVL.

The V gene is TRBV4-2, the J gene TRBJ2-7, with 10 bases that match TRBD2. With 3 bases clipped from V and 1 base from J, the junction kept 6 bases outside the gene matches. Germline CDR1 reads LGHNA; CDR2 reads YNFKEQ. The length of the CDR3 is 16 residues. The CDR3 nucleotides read TGTGCCAGCAGCCAGGAGCGGGAGGGCCGGTCCTACGAGCAGTACTTC. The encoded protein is CASSQEREGRSYEQYF.